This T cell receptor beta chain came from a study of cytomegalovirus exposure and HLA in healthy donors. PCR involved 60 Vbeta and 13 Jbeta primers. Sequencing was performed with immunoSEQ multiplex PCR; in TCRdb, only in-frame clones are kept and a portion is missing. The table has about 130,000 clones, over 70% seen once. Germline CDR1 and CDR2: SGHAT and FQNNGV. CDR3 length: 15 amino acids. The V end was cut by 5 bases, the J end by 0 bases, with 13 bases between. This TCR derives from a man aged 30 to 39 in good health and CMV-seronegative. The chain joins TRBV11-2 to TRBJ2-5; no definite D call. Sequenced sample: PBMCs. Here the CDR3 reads CASSVNLGHQETQYF. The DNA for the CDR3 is TGTGCCAGCAGCGTCAATCTAGGCCACCAAGAGACCCAGTACTTC.